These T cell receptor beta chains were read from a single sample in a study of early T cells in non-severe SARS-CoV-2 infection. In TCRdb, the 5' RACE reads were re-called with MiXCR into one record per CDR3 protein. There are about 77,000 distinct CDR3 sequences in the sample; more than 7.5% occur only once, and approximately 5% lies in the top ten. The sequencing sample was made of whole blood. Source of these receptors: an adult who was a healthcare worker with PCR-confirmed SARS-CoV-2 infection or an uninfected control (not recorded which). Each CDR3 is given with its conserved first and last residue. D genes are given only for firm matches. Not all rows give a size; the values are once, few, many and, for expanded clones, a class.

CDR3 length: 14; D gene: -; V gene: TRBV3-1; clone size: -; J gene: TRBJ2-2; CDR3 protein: CASSQNWDTGELFF; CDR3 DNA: TGTGCCAGCAGCCAAAATTGGGACACCGGGGAGCTGTTTTTT
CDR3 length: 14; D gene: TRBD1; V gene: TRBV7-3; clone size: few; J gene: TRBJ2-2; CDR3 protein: CASRIQGYTGELFF; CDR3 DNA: TGTGCCAGCAGGATACAGGGGTATACCGGGGAGCTGTTTTTT
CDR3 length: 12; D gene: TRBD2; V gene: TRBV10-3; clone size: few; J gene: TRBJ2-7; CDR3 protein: CATGTSAYEQYF; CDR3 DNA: TGTGCCACCGGGACTAGCGCTTACGAGCAGTACTTC
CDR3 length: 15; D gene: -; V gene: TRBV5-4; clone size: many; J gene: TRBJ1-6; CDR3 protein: CASSLQGNKDSPLHF; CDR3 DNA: TGTGCCAGCAGCTTGCAGGGAAATAAAGATTCACCCCTCCACTTT
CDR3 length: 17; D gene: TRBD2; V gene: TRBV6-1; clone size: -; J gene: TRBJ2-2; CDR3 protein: CASSEELLAGIVGELFF; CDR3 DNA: TGTGCCAGCAGTGAAGAGCTTCTAGCGGGAATTGTGGGGGAGCTGTTTTTT
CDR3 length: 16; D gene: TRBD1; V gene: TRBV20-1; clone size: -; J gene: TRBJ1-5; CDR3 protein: CSAARLTGTGNQPQHF; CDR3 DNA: TGCAGTGCTGCCCGCCTGACAGGGACGGGCAATCAGCCCCAGCATTTT
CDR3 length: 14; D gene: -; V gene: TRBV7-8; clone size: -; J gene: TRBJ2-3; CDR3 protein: CASNLEAPTDTQYF; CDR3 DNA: TGTGCCAGCAACCTCGAGGCTCCCACAGATACGCAGTATTTT
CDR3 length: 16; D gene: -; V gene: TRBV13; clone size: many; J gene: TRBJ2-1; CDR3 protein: CASSFDPGRSYNEQFF; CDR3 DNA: TGTGCCAGCAGCTTCGATCCAGGGCGATCCTACAATGAGCAGTTCTTC
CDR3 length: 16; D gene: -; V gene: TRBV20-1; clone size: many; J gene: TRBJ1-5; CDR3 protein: CSASSSTQQGYQPQHF; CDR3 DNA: TGCAGTGCTAGTTCCTCTACTCAACAGGGCTATCAGCCCCAGCATTTT
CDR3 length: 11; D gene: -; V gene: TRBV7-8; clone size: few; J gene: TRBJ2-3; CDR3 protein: CASTVTDTQYF; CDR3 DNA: TGTGCCAGCACCGTGACAGATACGCAGTATTTT
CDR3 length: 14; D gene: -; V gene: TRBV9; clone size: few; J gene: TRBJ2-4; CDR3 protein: CASSVNVGDSPRYF; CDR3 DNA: TGTGCCAGCAGCGTAAACGTGGGAGACTCCCCCCGGTACTTC
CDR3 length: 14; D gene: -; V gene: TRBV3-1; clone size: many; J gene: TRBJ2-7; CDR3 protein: CASSRGQSSYEQYF; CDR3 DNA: TGTGCCAGCAGCCGAGGTCAGTCCTCCTACGAGCAGTACTTC
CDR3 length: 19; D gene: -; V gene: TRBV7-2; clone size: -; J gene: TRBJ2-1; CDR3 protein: CASSRYSIQRVSSYNEQFF; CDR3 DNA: TGTGCCAGCAGCCGTTACTCTATACAGCGGGTAAGCTCCTACAATGAGCAGTTCTTC
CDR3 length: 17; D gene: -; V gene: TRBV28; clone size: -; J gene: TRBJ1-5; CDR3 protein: CASTKGAGARSNQPQHF; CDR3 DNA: TGTGCCAGCACTAAAGGGGCAGGGGCTCGTAGCAATCAGCCCCAGCATTTT
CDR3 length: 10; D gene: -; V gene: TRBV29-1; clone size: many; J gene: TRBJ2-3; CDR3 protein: CSVGADTQYF; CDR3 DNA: TGCAGCGTTGGAGCAGATACGCAGTATTTT
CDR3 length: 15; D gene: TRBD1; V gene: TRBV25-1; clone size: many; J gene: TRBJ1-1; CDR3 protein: CASSEHRGVDTEAFF; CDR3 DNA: TGTGCCAGCAGTGAACACAGGGGGGTCGACACTGAAGCTTTCTTT
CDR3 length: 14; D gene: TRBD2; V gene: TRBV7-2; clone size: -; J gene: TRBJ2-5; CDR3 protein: CASSLPSGMETQYF; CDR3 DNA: TGTGCCAGCAGCTTACCTAGCGGGATGGAGACCCAGTACTTC